A single sample is the source of the 31 T cell receptor beta chains below, sequenced in a study of CD8 T cells in Susac syndrome. Reverse transcription used about 0.45 to 1 ug RNA and random hexamers. Each CDR3 protein is one row after TCRdb ran MiXCR on the immunoSEQ multiplex PCR reads. The sample consists of a few hundred thousand distinct CDR3 sequences, more than 80% of them appearing once. The source material was CD8+ T cells from PBMCs. The receptors stem from a human donor with multiple sclerosis.

J is TRBJ2-4 and V is TRBV11-2; D possibly corresponds to TRBD2 (5 bases). The CDR3 extends over 14 amino acids. Between the trimmed V and J ends, which lost 3 bases and 6 bases, there was a span of 12 bases. Germline-derived CDR1 and CDR2 are SGHAT and FQNNGV. Here the CDR3 reads CASSLGWGANIQYF. The CDR3, as DNA: TGTGCCAGCAGCTTGGGGTGGGGAGCAAACATTCAGTACTTC.

V usage is TRBV9 and J usage is TRBJ1-2; D is possibly TRBD1 (5 bases). Germline CDR1 and CDR2: SGDLS and YYNGEE. The CDR3 length is 18 residues. The V end was cut by 0 bases, the J end by 1 base, with 19 bases between. This chain's CDR3 is CASSVEGGRVPFNYGYTF. Here the CDR3 DNA reads TGTGCCAGCAGCGTAGAAGGAGGCAGGGTGCCCTTTAACTATGGCTACACCTTC.

The CDR3 spells CSVEIDEKLFF. The DNA for the CDR3 is TGCAGCGTTGAGATCGACGAAAAACTGTTTTTT. The rearrangement links TRBV29-1 to TRBJ1-4, with unresolved D. Germline CDR1 is SQVTM and CDR2 is ANQGSEA. V was trimmed by 3 bases and J by 8 bases, leaving 7 bases between them. The CDR3 loop spans 11 amino acids.

The chain has TRBV4-1 and TRBJ1-4; D ambiguous. The CDR3 runs to 12 residues. Trimming removed 4 bases at V and 8 bases at J, with 8 bases between. Germline values: CDR1 MGHRA, CDR2 YSYEKL. The CDR3 is CASSPTKEKLFF. CDR3 nucleotide sequence: TGCGCCAGCAGCCCGACCAAAGAAAAACTGTTTTTT.

The chain uses TRBV24-1 and TRBJ2-1; 10 bases fit TRBD2. V gave up 3 bases and J gave up 10 bases; unmatched junction bases: 11. The CDR3 is 16 residues long. Germline loops: CDR1 KGHDR, CDR2 SFDVKD. CDR3 amino acids: CATSDPLAGDTSEQFF. The DNA of the CDR3 is TGTGCCACCAGTGATCCTCTAGCGGGGGATACGTCCGAGCAGTTCTTC.

This clonotype came up a few times. The V and J genes are TRBV6-4 and TRBJ1-1; 7 nucleotides line up with TRBD1. In germline, CDR1 is MRHNA, CDR2 SNTAGT. The V and J ends lost 5 bases and 1 base, in that order; junction bases with no gene match: 4. This CDR3 comprises 14 residues. As DNA, the CDR3 is TGTGCCAGCAGTACAACAGGGGAGAACACTGAAGCTTTCTTT. Translation gives CASSTTGENTEAFF.

This clonotype turned up a few times. This chain links TRBV19 with TRBJ2-7; D is undetermined. Trimming took off 4 bases at V and 2 bases at J, with 9 bases between the two ends. The CDR3 is made up of 13 amino acids. The germline gives CDR1 LNHDA, CDR2 SQIVND (reference sequence). The CDR3 is CASSTGSAYEQYF. The CDR3 DNA reads as TGTGCCAGTAGTACAGGTTCCGCCTACGAGCAGTACTTC.

The rearrangement uses TRBV28 and TRBJ2-5, with D possibly called TRBD1 or TRBD2 (6 bases each). This CDR3 region has 13 residues. V was clipped by 7 bases and J by 5 bases, with 14 bases between them. The germline gives CDR1 MDHEN, CDR2 SYDVKM. In DNA, the CDR3 is TGTGCCAGCACCCTCTTGGGGGGCGAGACCCAGTACTTC. Protein: CASTLLGGETQYF. Filled out from reference TRBV28 and TRBJ2-5, the complete variable domain reads DVKVTQSSRYLVKRTGEKVFLECVQDMDHENMFWYRQDPGLGLRLIYFSYDVKMKEKGDIPEGYSVSREKKERFSLILESASTNQTSMYLCASTLLGGETQYFGPGTRLLVL.

The chain couples TRBV4-1 to TRBJ2-4, with D perhaps matching TRBD1 or TRBD2 (5 bases each). CDR1 and CDR2 (germline): MGHRA, YSYEKL. V gave up 0 bases and J gave up 0 bases, with 12 bases separating them. CDR3 length equals 17 residues. The CDR3 sequence is CASSQDHGTLAKNIQYF. The CDR3 coding sequence is TGCGCCAGCAGCCAAGATCACGGGACCCTAGCCAAAAACATTCAGTACTTC.

The chain has TRBV5-1 and TRBJ1-1, with 8 bases that match TRBD1. V shed 4 bases and J 2 bases; nucleotides not matched to a gene: 7. The CDR3 is 15 amino acids. Germline V gives CDR1 SGHRS, CDR2 YFSETQ. For the CDR3, the DNA is TGCGCCAGCAGCCCCCCCGGGACAGGAAACACTGAAGCTTTCTTT. Translating gives CASSPPGTGNTEAFF.

The J gene is TRBJ2-7, the V gene TRBV20-1; D is perhaps TRBD1 (6 bases). This CDR3 spans 15 amino acids. Per the germline V gene, CDR1 is DFQATT and CDR2 is SNEGSKA (reference sequence). V was shortened by 5 bases and J by 4 bases, with 21 bases between the two germline ends. CDR3 in amino acids: CSARENRDPSYEQYF. DNA of the CDR3: TGCAGTGCTCGTGAGAACAGGGACCCTTCTTACGAGCAGTACTTC.

The genes are TRBV12-3 or TRBV12-4 and TRBJ2-2, with TRBD1 matching 12 bases. Trimming at V came to 4 bases and at J to 4 bases, leaving 1 base not matched to a gene. CDR3 length: 15 residues. CDR3 sequence: CASSWDRGLTGELFF. CDR3 nucleotide sequence: TGTGCCAGCAGTTGGGACAGGGGGCTCACCGGGGAGCTGTTTTTT.

The V and J genes are TRBV13 and TRBJ2-5; 8 bases align to TRBD2. CDR3 length: 15 residues. V lost 2 bases, J lost 3 bases, and 5 bases stayed unmatched. Germline values: CDR1 PRHDT, CDR2 FYEKMQ (reference sequence). The CDR3, as DNA: TGTGCCAGCAGCTTATTCGGTAGCGGGGAAGAGACCCAGTACTTC. Protein: CASSLFGSGEETQYF.

The rearrangement links TRBV11-2 to TRBJ2-5; 10 positions match TRBD1. After removal of 5 bases from V and 2 bases from J, the junction contained 8 bases not matched to a gene. The CDR3 is 16 amino acids. The germline CDR1 and CDR2 sequences are SGHAT and FQNNGV. The CDR3 DNA sequence: TGTGCCAGCAGCACCCGACAGGGGGCCGAACAAGAGACCCAGTACTTC. It is translated as CASSTRQGAEQETQYF.

V and J are TRBV7-9 and TRBJ2-1, with no clear D. The V and J ends lost 7 bases and 0 bases respectively, with 16 bases between them. Germline loops: CDR1 SEHNR, CDR2 FQNEAQ (reference sequence). The CDR3 consists of 16 residues. The CDR3 bases are TGTGCCAGCACTCCTCCCGTGGGATCCTCCTACAATGAGCAGTTCTTC. This encodes CASTPPVGSSYNEQFF.

The rearrangement links TRBV7-9 to TRBJ2-3, with 8 bases lining up with TRBD2. The CDR3 has 16 residues. Germline CDR1 reads SEHNR; CDR2 reads FQNEAQ (reference sequence). V lost 2 bases and J lost 5; bases outside the gene matches: 9. The CDR3 protein is CASSLPGGDGLDTQYF. The DNA for the CDR3 is TGTGCCAGCAGCTTACCGGGGGGGGACGGCTTAGATACGCAGTATTTT.

J is TRBJ2-2 and V is TRBV6-5; 12 positions agree with TRBD1. V trimming: 4 bases; J trimming: 3 bases; junction bases outside the gene matches: 9. CDR1 and CDR2 from the germline V gene are MNHEY and SVGAGI. The CDR3 consists of 18 residues. The DNA of the CDR3 is TGTGCCAGCAGTTCTGACCTGTGGGACAGGGGGCACACCGGGGAGCTGTTTTTT. Encoded protein: CASSSDLWDRGHTGELFF.

The chain has TRBV4-1 and TRBJ2-7; D possibly corresponds to TRBD1 (5 bases). This CDR3 comprises 14 residues. Germline CDR1 and CDR2: MGHRA and YSYEKL. Trimming pared 0 bases from V and 4 bases from J, leaving 10 bases between. CDR3 bases: TGCGCCAGCAGCCAAGAAACTCAGGGTTACGAGCAGTACTTC. Translation gives CASSQETQGYEQYF.

V usage is TRBV11-2 and J usage is TRBJ2-1; 12 nucleotides agree with TRBD1. Trimming at V came to 5 bases and at J to 6 bases, leaving 5 bases not matched to a gene. Germline values: CDR1 SGHAT, CDR2 FQNNGV. This CDR3 contains 15 residues. Here the CDR3 reads CASSTRDRGPNEQFF. The CDR3 region has the DNA TGTGCCAGCAGCACCCGGGACAGGGGGCCCAATGAGCAGTTCTTC.

The chain links TRBV29-1 to TRBJ2-7; TRBD1 aligns across 7 bases. CDR1 SQVTM and CDR2 ANQGSEA come from the germline V gene. Trimming removed 7 bases from V and 2 bases from J; junction bases left unmatched: 8. The CDR3 is made up of 13 amino acids. The CDR3 sequence is CSARQGITYEQYF. The CDR3 DNA reads as TGCAGCGCCCGACAGGGCATTACCTACGAGCAGTACTTC.

The chain carries TRBV20-1 and TRBJ1-4; D not resolved. Between the trimmed V and J ends, which lost 0 bases and 8 bases, there was a span of 4 bases. Germline values: CDR1 DFQATT, CDR2 SNEGSKA (reference sequence). The CDR3 covers 11 residues. CDR3 DNA sequence: TGCAGTGCTAGAGAAGGGGAAAAACTGTTTTTT. Its protein product is CSAREGEKLFF.

In this sample, this clonotype turned up a few times. The V gene is TRBV6-2 or TRBV6-3, the J gene TRBJ1-2, with a possible D match to TRBD1 (5 bases). This CDR3 has 15 residues. Trimming took off 6 bases at V and 4 bases at J, with 18 bases between the two ends. Germline assignment: CDR1 MNHEY and CDR2 SVGEGT. This chain's CDR3 is CASRKGAGRLYGYTF. The CDR3 bases are TGTGCCAGCAGAAAAGGTGCAGGGCGTCTCTATGGCTACACCTTC.

The chain joins TRBV7-9 to TRBJ2-1, with 13 bases lining up with TRBD2. J gave up 8 bases and V 5 bases, and 6 bases lay outside the gene matches. The CDR3 loop spans 15 amino acids. CDR1 is SEHNR, CDR2 FQNEAQ, per germline (reference sequence). CDR3 in amino acids: CASSPTSGGAYEQFF. The CDR3 region has the DNA TGTGCCAGCAGCCCAACTAGCGGGGGGGCATATGAGCAGTTCTTC.

The J gene is TRBJ2-1, the V gene TRBV3-1, with 10 bases fitting TRBD2. J was trimmed by 14 bases and V by 1 base; bases with no gene match: 2. CDR1 and CDR2 from the germline V gene are LGHDT and YNNKEL (reference sequence). The CDR3 spans 12 residues. CDR3 loop: CASSQGSGREFF. In nucleotides, the CDR3 is TGTGCCAGCAGCCAAGGCAGCGGGAGGGAGTTCTTC.

Only a few counts were recorded for this clonotype. The V and J genes are TRBV29-1 and TRBJ2-7; the match to TRBD2 covers 9 bases. V dropped 4 bases and J dropped 4; count of bases not matched to a gene: 11. CDR1 and CDR2 from the germline V gene are SQVTM and ANQGSEA. This CDR3 has 15 residues. DNA for the CDR3: TGCAGCGTTGTACTAGCGGGCCTAGGCTTATACGAGCAGTACTTC. It specifies CSVVLAGLGLYEQYF.

The gene calls are TRBV18 and TRBJ2-5; a weak D match, TRBD1 (6 bases). Between the trimmed V and J ends, which lost 3 bases and 4 bases, there was a span of 12 bases. The CDR3 extends over 14 amino acids. Germline V lookup: CDR1 KGHSH, CDR2 LQKENI. The CDR3: CASSPSTGRETQYF. CDR3 coding DNA: TGTGCCAGCTCACCCTCTACAGGGAGAGAGACCCAGTACTTC.

This clonotype has only one observation. The chain couples TRBV5-1 to TRBJ1-1; D gene unclear. CDR1 and CDR2 (germline): SGHRS, YFSETQ. The CDR3 has 12 residues. Trimming removed 3 bases at V and 3 bases at J, with 6 bases between. The CDR3 nucleotides are TGCGCCAGCAGCTCGGATTACACTGAAGCTTTCTTT. Its protein is CASSSDYTEAFF.

The chain's CDR3 is CASRLTPGEQFF. The CDR3 DNA follows: TGTGCCAGCAGACTGACACCGGGAGAGCAGTTCTTC. The V call is TRBV28, the J call TRBJ2-1, with D perhaps matching TRBD2 (5 bases). Germline assignment: CDR1 MDHEN and CDR2 SYDVKM. V gave up 6 bases and J gave up 10 bases, with 13 bases separating them. The CDR3 is 12 amino acids.

The CDR3 protein is CASTVVGPEQPQHF. CDR3 in DNA: TGTGCCAGCACCGTAGTGGGGCCCGAACAGCCCCAGCATTTT. The rearrangement links TRBV11-2 to TRBJ1-5; weak D call: TRBD1 (5 bases). Germline loops: CDR1 SGHAT, CDR2 FQNNGV. The CDR3 has 14 amino acids. V lost 7 bases, J lost 7 bases, and 17 bases lay in between. Looking up the rest from reference TRBV11-2 and TRBJ1-5 gives the full variable domain: EAGVAQSPRYKIIEKRQSVAFWCNPISGHATLYWYQQILGQGPKLLIQFQNNGVVDDSQLPKDRFSAERLKGVDSTLKIQPAKLEDSAVYLCASTVVGPEQPQHFGDGTRLSIL.

J is TRBJ2-7 and V is TRBV29-1; TRBD1 matches at 7 bases. CDR1 is SQVTM, CDR2 ANQGSEA, per germline. The V and J ends lost 1 base and 3 bases, in that order; junction bases with no gene match: 12. This CDR3 is 16 amino acids long. The CDR3 loop is CSVEVVPRQGDYEQYF. DNA of the CDR3: TGCAGCGTTGAAGTGGTTCCCCGGCAGGGGGACTACGAGCAGTACTTC.

The rearrangement joins TRBV19 to TRBJ1-2; maybe TRBD1 (6 bases). Trimming left V 10 bases short and J 2 bases short, with 14 bases between. Germline V lookup: CDR1 LNHDA, CDR2 SQIVND (reference sequence). The CDR3 loop spans 13 amino acids. The CDR3 DNA sequence: TGTGCCACCCGGGACACCTTAAACTATGGCTACACCTTC. It encodes CATRDTLNYGYTF.